This TCR beta chain stems from a study of identical twins. Study-level results: In cord blood, abundant beta clonotypes had fewer insertions; memory showed no trend.

TCRdb re-derived calls from the 5' RACE reads in MiXCR, one entry per CDR3 protein. The data contain more than 650,000 distinct CDR3 sequences, around 6% of them singletons. The CDR3 sequence is 15 residues long. Germline V gene lookup returns CDR1 SNHLY and CDR2 FYNNEI. The trim removed 4 bases at V and 5 bases at J, leaving 8 bases unmatched. Regarding this clonotype: As yet, its antigen is unknown.

The genes are TRBV2 and TRBJ2-1, with 7 bases matching TRBD2. The TCR originated in a man younger than 35 in good health. The sequenced material came from naive T cells sorted from blood. The CDR3 DNA reads as TGTGCCAGCAGTGTTGGGCGGGAGAGGGACAATGAGCAGTTCTTC. Protein sequence: CASSVGRERDNEQFF.